This entry lists 9 T cell receptor beta chains sequenced from one sample in a study of T-cell reconstitution after alpha-beta-depleted transplantation in children. It was with unique molecular identifiers that the TCRbeta library was prepared. Each CDR3 protein is one row after TCRdb ran MiXCR on the PCR reads. Among around 420,000 distinct CDR3 sequences, about a sixth were seen once, and the ten largest hold just under 30%. Sequencing was performed on PBMCs, mostly from graft donor cells, taken 360 days after TCRalphabeta/CD19-depleted stem cell transplant. The receptors here all came from a boy less than two years old who had a stem cell transplant for Wiskott-Aldrich syndrome, so the T cells may come from the graft donor.

The CDR3 coding sequence is TGTGCCATCAGTGAGTCTCAGTCTGAAGCTTTCTTT. Protein product: CAISESQSEAFF. The chain carries TRBV10-3 and TRBJ1-1; D is uncertain. The CDR3 consists of 12 residues. The germline V gene encodes CDR1 ENHRY and CDR2 SYGVKD. V lost 0 bases, J lost 6 bases, and 5 bases lay in between.

This clonotype was seen a handful of times. V gene TRBV6-1 combines with J gene TRBJ2-1; D might be TRBD2 (6 bases). The V and J ends lost 7 bases and 5 bases respectively, with 12 bases between them. CDR3 length equals 13 residues. Per germline, CDR1 MNHNS and CDR2 SASEGT. The chain's CDR3 is CASTTGGNNEQFF. In DNA, the CDR3 is TGTGCCAGCACCACCGGGGGTAACAATGAGCAGTTCTTC.

This sequence joins TRBV12-3 or TRBV12-4 and TRBJ2-3, with TRBD2 matching over 15 bases. There are 19 residues in the CDR3. CDR3 region: CTFSWTSGGALARTDTQYF. Written as DNA, the CDR3 is TGTACCTTCAGTTGGACTAGCGGGGGGGCCTTGGCCCGCACAGATACGCAGTATTTT.

This clonotype was counted at least ten times. The chain employs TRBV7-9 and TRBJ2-1; D possibly corresponds to TRBD1 (6 bases). Trimming pared 3 bases from V and 4 bases from J, leaving 13 bases between. Germline assignment: CDR1 SEHNR and CDR2 FQNEAQ (reference sequence). CDR3 length: 15 residues. The DNA of the CDR3 is TGTGCCAGCAGCTTCCGACAGGATCTGTACAATGAGCAGTTCTTC. Protein: CASSFRQDLYNEQFF.

The chain has TRBV2 and TRBJ2-3; TRBD1 matches 7 bases. Per the germline V gene, CDR1 is SNHLY and CDR2 is FYNNEI. The CDR3 covers 16 residues. The J segment lost 5 bases and the V segment lost 6 bases, leaving 14 bases of the junction unmatched. The CDR3 coding sequence is TGTGCCAGCAGGAGACCGGGACAGCAAGCGAAAGATACGCAGTATTTT. It encodes CASRRPGQQAKDTQYF.

The rearrangement links TRBV4-1 to TRBJ1-4; no firm D call. The length of the CDR3 is 18 residues. The germline gives CDR1 MGHRA, CDR2 YSYEKL. Trimming pared 2 bases from V and 2 bases from J, leaving 18 bases between. CDR3: CASSQPFPDGVTNEKLFF. In DNA, the CDR3 is TGCGCCAGCAGCCAACCCTTCCCGGACGGGGTTACTAATGAAAAACTGTTTTTT.

This clonotype was found many times. The chain carries TRBV2 and TRBJ2-2; D gene ambiguous. Germline assignment: CDR1 SNHLY and CDR2 FYNNEI. This CDR3 has 14 amino acids. V gave up 4 bases and J gave up 1 base, with 7 bases separating them. CDR3 DNA sequence: TGTGCCAGCAGTGTAATGGGGAACACCGGGGAGCTGTTTTTT. The encoded protein is CASSVMGNTGELFF.

Here the CDR3 DNA reads TGTGCCAGCAGCGTAGGTTTAGTTCTCAGGCGGGAGATTAAGGGGGGCTCCTACAATGAGCAGTTCTTC. Translation gives CASSVGLVLRREIKGGSYNEQFF. This chain links TRBV9 with TRBJ2-1; D may be TRBD2 (7 bases). V dropped 0 bases and J dropped 0 bases, with 31 bases sitting between them. The CDR3 consists of 23 residues. Looked up from germline, CDR1 is SGDLS and CDR2 is YYNGEE. Full variable domain (remainder filled in from reference TRBV9 and TRBJ2-1): DSGVTQTPKHLITATGQRVTLRCSPRSGDLSVYWYQQSLDQGLQFLIQYYNGEERAKGNILERFSAQQFPDLHSELNLSSLELGDSALYFCASSVGLVLRREIKGGSYNEQFFGPGTRLTVL.

This clonotype appeared a few times. The V call is TRBV10-3, the J call TRBJ2-1; no clear D. Trimming shortened V by 0 bases and J by 10 bases, and 10 bases separated the two germline ends. The CDR3 is 13 amino acids. Germline values: CDR1 ENHRY, CDR2 SYGVKD. DNA of the CDR3: TGTGCCATCAGTGAGTCCAGAACCCTAGAGCAGTTCTTC. This translates into CAISESRTLEQFF.